This T cell receptor (beta chain) originates from a study of siplizumab effects on memory and regulatory T cells. Trimming took 5 bases from V and 0 from J, leaving 17 bases between them. In germline, CDR1 is PRHDT, CDR2 FYEKMQ (reference sequence). The CDR3 spans 16 residues. Study outcomes and limitations: Naive or memory phenotype was unassignable for roughly 75-97% of proliferating CD4+ or CD8+ clones. Reactions containing siplizumab showed mappable alloreactive CD4+ clones averaging roughly 70% Treg-derived, versus approximately 28% in controls. In unstimulated cells, naive T cells appeared more diverse than memory T cells and seemed major alloresponse contributors.

Every sample had roughly 93,000 of its TCR templates assayed. Data came from immunoSEQ multiplex PCR; TCRdb stores just in-frame clones and leaves some out. The sample consists of more than 75,000 clones, 93% of them appearing once. With respect to this clone: Its target is not known.

The J gene is TRBJ2-7, the V gene TRBV13; D possibly matches TRBD1 or TRBD2 (7 bases each). Material for sequencing was CD8+ T cells sorted from blood. The clonotype comes from a human donor in good health. The DNA for the CDR3 is TGTGCCAGCAGCCCAGGGGGGGGCCCAAGCTCCTACGAGCAGTACTTC. Protein sequence: CASSPGGGPSSYEQYF.